What follows is one T cell receptor beta chain and its context. The CDR3 totals 13 residues. With 2 bases removed from V and 5 bases from J, the gap between germline ends came to 8 bases. Germline CDR1 reads SGHNT; CDR2 reads YENEEA. This specimen comes from a study of human versus mouse CDR3 diversity and MHC coevolution. Study as a whole: immunoSEQ was reported to reach one in 200,000 T cells sensitivity.

Cells were CD45RO-negative CD62L-positive naive CD4 T cells sorted from PBMCs. Sequencing was performed with immunoSEQ multiplex PCR; in TCRdb, only in-frame clones are kept and a portion is missing. The sample consists of roughly 86,000 clones, just over 90% of them appearing once. This chain joins TRBV11-3 and TRBJ2-3; D ambiguous. The source material was naive CD4+ T cells from blood. Subset of the sample: CD45RO-negative CD62L-positive naive CD4 T cells. This TCR was sampled from a person aged 30-69 years in good health. The CDR3 loop reads CASSLNGGDTQYF. CDR3 bases: TGTGCCAGCAGCTTAAACGGCGGAGATACGCAGTATTTT. The whole variable domain, remainder taken from reference TRBV11-3 and TRBJ2-3, is EAGVVQSPRYKIIEKKQPVAFWCNPISGHNTLYWYLQNLGQGPELLIRYENEEAVDDSQLPKDRFSAERLKGVDSTLKIQPAELGDSAVYLCASSLNGGDTQYFGPGTRLTVL.